Each of the 8 T cell receptor beta chains below was sequenced from the same sample in a study of T cells after yellow fever vaccination. One entry per CDR3 protein, called by TCRdb with MiXCR from the 5' RACE reads. The sample gives approximately 300,000 distinct CDR3 sequences, roughly 10% of which show up once; approximately 3.3% is in the top ten. The material sequenced was CD4+ T cells sorted from PBMCs, taken 45 days after the yellow fever booster vaccination. The receptor source for this set is a man aged 18 to 30 who received the YFV17D yellow fever vaccine.

The gene calls are TRBV12-3 or TRBV12-4 and TRBJ1-2, with D possibly being TRBD1 (5 bases). This CDR3 spans 13 amino acids. V gave up 3 bases and J gave up 7 bases, with 12 bases separating them. The DNA of the CDR3 is TGTGCCAGCAGTTTCAGGGATGTCGGTGGCTACACCTTC. This sequence encodes CASSFRDVGGYTF.

This rearrangement joins TRBV10-2 to TRBJ2-5; tentatively, D is TRBD2 (6 bases). V was trimmed by 6 bases and J by 2 bases, leaving 16 bases between them. CDR1 and CDR2 from the germline V gene are WSHSY and SAAADI. CDR3 size: 15 residues. CDR3 sequence: CASRSGRGGQETQYF. As DNA, the CDR3 is TGCGCCAGCAGGTCGGGGCGGGGTGGACAAGAGACCCAGTACTTC.

The chain carries TRBV5-1 and TRBJ2-3, with 7 bases lining up with TRBD2. The germline CDR1 and CDR2 sequences are SGHRS and YFSETQ. CDR3 length: 16 amino acids. The trim removed 4 bases at V and 2 bases at J, leaving 10 bases unmatched. The CDR3 DNA is TGCGCCAGCAGCCTCGGACTAGTCGGACCCACAGATACGCAGTATTTT. It encodes CASSLGLVGPTDTQYF.

This clonotype appeared a few times. V and J are TRBV6-1 and TRBJ1-6; tentatively, D is TRBD1 (6 bases). Trimming removed 4 bases from V and 9 bases from J, with 16 bases in between. CDR1 and CDR2 from the germline V gene are MNHNS and SASEGT. The CDR3 loop spans 15 amino acids. The CDR3 bases are TGTGCCAGCAGTGGGGAGGACAGCGTCGTTTCACCCCTCCACTTT. This gives the protein CASSGEDSVVSPLHF.

This clonotype was observed a handful of times. CDR3 coding DNA: TGTGCCAGCAGCCCGCCCCCCGGTGGGGGTTTGACTGAAGCTTTCTTT. This codes for CASSPPPGGGLTEAFF. The genes are TRBV28 and TRBJ1-1; maybe TRBD1 (5 bases). The CDR3 is made up of 16 amino acids. Germline lookup yields CDR1 MDHEN and CDR2 SYDVKM. V was pared by 6 bases and J by 5 bases, with 22 bases between.

The CDR3 loop is CASSPGQASYEQYF. The CDR3, as DNA: TGTGCCAGCAGTCCGGGACAAGCCTCCTACGAGCAGTACTTC. The chain couples TRBV6-5 to TRBJ2-7; a weak D match, TRBD1 (6 bases). Trimming took off 5 bases at V and 0 bases at J, with 11 bases between the two ends. CDR3 length: 14 amino acids. CDR1 is MNHEY and CDR2 is SVGAGI in the germline V gene.

This clonotype has more than one count but fewer than ten. V is TRBV15 and J is TRBJ1-1; D uncertain. Germline-derived CDR1 and CDR2 are LNHNV and YYDKDF (reference sequence). This CDR3 has 12 residues. With 0 bases removed from V and 8 bases from J, the gap between germline ends came to 7 bases. In DNA form, the CDR3 reads TGTGCCACCAGCAGAGATTTTATAGAAGCTTTCTTT. It codes for CATSRDFIEAFF.

This clonotype was picked up a small number of times. J is TRBJ1-3 and V is TRBV7-2; TRBD1 matches at 7 bases. The ends lost 8 bases at V and 2 bases at J; junction bases unmatched: 6. The CDR3 has 14 residues. Per germline, CDR1 SGHTA and CDR2 FQGNSA. As DNA, the CDR3 is TGTGCCAGCTGGGACAGTCTAACTGGAAACACCATATATTTT. The encoded protein is CASWDSLTGNTIYF.